This T cell receptor (beta chain) was sequenced in a study of chemoradiotherapy in HPV16-positive cancers. Whole-study context: Functional T-cell assays on a couple of HPV16-positive patients' cells defined candidate HPV-specific clones and common TCR motifs. Broader study findings: Candidate HPV-specific clones and E7-related TCR motifs grew in tumor during treatment.

Note on this clone: Its antigen is still unknown.

The CDR3 totals 14 residues. Germline V gene data show CDR1 as SGDLS and CDR2 as YYNGEE. V dropped 3 bases and J dropped 7; count of bases not matched to a gene: 9. TCRdb's copy holds only in-frame clones and misses some; the assay was immunoSEQ multiplex PCR. Of roughly 7,900 clones detected, more than 75% appear once; the ten largest clones hold roughly 2%. This TCR was sampled from a human donor with HPV-associated anogenital cancer. This chain links TRBV9 with TRBJ1-2; TRBD1 matches at 7 bases. The sample here was taken from a patient who underwent chemoradiotherapy. For the CDR3, the DNA is TGTGCCAGCAGCGCCCCAGGGGGAATGGGTGGCTACACCTTC. Its protein is CASSAPGGMGGYTF.